Below are 22 T cell receptor beta chains sequenced from a single sample in a study of blood T cells in healthy people across ages. A J-beta primer mix and a sample-barcoded 5' primer were used in a second PCR of roughly 6 to 11 cycles. From the 5' RACE reads, TCRdb called clonotypes with MiXCR, one entry per CDR3 protein. The data show 1 million to 1.2 million distinct CDR3 sequences, 35% to 40% seen once. Sequencing used blood. The receptors were sampled from a man younger than 30 in good health.

This clonotype was seen only a few times. The rearrangement uses TRBV7-9 and TRBJ1-1; D may be TRBD1 (6 bases). V shed 5 bases and J shed 10 bases, with 29 bases lying between them. CDR1 is SEHNR, CDR2 FQNEAQ, per germline (reference sequence). This CDR3 contains 17 residues. The CDR3 here is CASSPSPRGARSLVAFF. The CDR3 coding sequence is TGTGCCAGCAGCCCATCTCCGCGGGGGGCCCGGTCTTTGGTAGCTTTCTTT.

The J gene is TRBJ2-2, the V gene TRBV25-1; the match to TRBD1 covers 9 bases. Germline values: CDR1 MGHDK, CDR2 SYGVNS. The CDR3 is 16 residues long. V dropped 3 bases and J dropped 6; count of bases not matched to a gene: 8. CDR3 DNA sequence: TGTGCCAGCAGTGATCCGGGACAGGGCCTCGCCGGGGAGCTGTTTTTT. Amino acids: CASSDPGQGLAGELFF.

To note about this clonotype: Being one base from a much bigger clone, this may be a read error. J is TRBJ2-5 and V is TRBV28; tentative D call: TRBD2 (5 bases). The CDR3 loop spans 12 amino acids. CDR1 and CDR2 from the germline V gene are MDHEN and SYDVKM. The CDR3 DNA is TGTGCCAGCAACTTAAAGAGGGAGACCCGGTACTTC. This encodes CASNLKRETRYF.

This clonotype has a handful of counts. The CDR3 sequence: CASSLITRGRDTQYF. CDR3 DNA sequence: TGTGCCAGCAGTTTAATCACCAGGGGACGAGATACGCAGTATTTT. V gene TRBV12-3 or TRBV12-4 combines with J gene TRBJ2-3, with a possible D match to TRBD1 (6 bases). CDR3 length: 15 amino acids. Trimming took off 2 bases at V and 5 bases at J, with 14 bases between the two ends.

This chain connects TRBV2 to TRBJ2-5; 10 nucleotides line up with TRBD2. The CDR3 spans 15 residues. The trim removed 8 bases at V and 0 bases at J, leaving 6 bases unmatched. Germline values: CDR1 SNHLY, CDR2 FYNNEI. CDR3 residues: CASGLAGEYQETQYF. DNA of the CDR3: TGTGCCAGCGGGCTAGCGGGGGAGTACCAAGAGACCCAGTACTTC.

V is TRBV5-1 and J is TRBJ2-2; D is unclear. CDR3 length equals 15 residues. CDR1 SGHRS and CDR2 YFSETQ come from the germline V gene. Between the trimmed V and J ends, which lost 6 bases and 1 base, there was a span of 13 bases. As DNA, the CDR3 is TGCGCCAGCACCCTCTCAAGGATGAACACCGGGGAGCTGTTTTTT. This gives the protein CASTLSRMNTGELFF.

The sample holds a few counts of this clonotype. The rearrangement uses TRBV7-6 and TRBJ2-1, with a weak D call TRBD1 (6 bases). V was shortened by 4 bases and J by 13 bases, with 20 bases between the two germline ends. This CDR3 spans 14 amino acids. Germline CDR1 SGHVS, CDR2 FNYEAQ. For the CDR3, the DNA is TGTGCCAGCAGCTCACAAGAACAGGGATTGGAACAGTTCTTC. The encoded protein is CASSSQEQGLEQFF. Using reference TRBV7-6 and TRBJ2-1 for the parts outside the CDR3, the full variable domain is GAGVSQSPRYKVTKRGQDVALRCDPISGHVSLYWYRQALGQGPEFLTYFNYEAQQDKSGLPNDRFSAERPEGSISTLTIQRTEQRDSAMYRCASSSQEQGLEQFFGPGTRLTVL.

This clonotype was seen ten or more times. The V gene is TRBV20-1, the J gene TRBJ2-4; the D gene could be TRBD1 or TRBD2 (7 bases each). The CDR3 contains 15 residues. The ends were cut back, 5 bases at V and 5 bases at J, with 19 bases in the middle. Germline V gene sequence: CDR1 DFQATT, CDR2 SNEGSKA (reference sequence). The DNA of the CDR3 is TGCAGTGCTGCAGGGGGGGACGGAGTCCAAAACATTCAGTACTTC. Translated, it gives CSAAGGDGVQNIQYF.

As regards this clonotype: Possible read error: a much larger clone is one base away. The V gene is TRBV5-1, the J gene TRBJ2-1, with a tentative D call TRBD2 (5 bases). V dropped 0 bases and J dropped 6 bases, with 16 bases sitting between them. Germline assignment: CDR1 SGHRS and CDR2 YFSETQ. The length of the CDR3 is 16 residues. In DNA, the CDR3 is TGCGCCAGCAGCTTGGGAGAGGGCCGGCCGAGCAATGAGCAGTTCTTC. This encodes CASSLGEGRPSNEQFF.

The chain combines TRBV12-5 with TRBJ2-1; D gene ambiguous. The CDR3 consists of 13 residues. The germline CDR1 and CDR2 sequences are LGHNT and FRNRAP. Trimming cost V 7 bases and J 7 bases, with 14 bases left between them. CDR3 sequence (DNA): TGTGCTAGTGCCCCCCTCGTCCAAAATGAGCAGTTCTTC. This translates into CASAPLVQNEQFF.

The chain carries TRBV10-3 and TRBJ2-5; tentatively, D is TRBD2 (5 bases). Germline assignment: CDR1 ENHRY and CDR2 SYGVKD. This CDR3 is built from 13 residues. The V end lost 5 bases, the J end lost 3 bases, and 10 bases lay between the germline ends. CDR3 amino acids: CAISKRAEETQYF. The CDR3 DNA follows: TGTGCCATCAGTAAGAGGGCGGAAGAGACCCAGTACTTC.

This clonotype has at least ten counts. The chain couples TRBV7-9 to TRBJ2-1; D unresolved. The CDR3 contains 14 residues. The V gene lost 6 bases and the J gene lost 4 bases, with 13 bases spanning the gap. Germline V CDR1 and CDR2: SEHNR, FQNEAQ (reference sequence). In DNA form, the CDR3 reads TGTGCCAGCAGTCCAAAGGCGGCTTACAATGAGCAGTTCTTC. It translates to CASSPKAAYNEQFF.

V usage is TRBV4-3 and J usage is TRBJ2-3; D not certain. Germline V gene sequence: CDR1 LGHNA, CDR2 YSLEER. The ends were cut back, 1 base at V and 0 bases at J, with 11 bases in the middle. The CDR3 runs 16 residues. The DNA for the CDR3 is TGCGCCAGCAGCCAAGGTACGGGCTCTAGCACAGATACGCAGTATTTT. Translating it yields CASSQGTGSSTDTQYF.

This chain joins TRBV29-1 and TRBJ1-2; D may be TRBD1 (5 bases). The CDR3 contains 14 residues. Germline CDR1 is SQVTM and CDR2 is ANQGSEA. Trimming removed 7 bases from V and 0 bases from J, with 15 bases in between. The CDR3 sequence is CSGSTGASNYGYTF. The CDR3 DNA sequence: TGCAGCGGCTCAACCGGGGCCTCTAACTATGGCTACACCTTC.

This rearrangement joins TRBV25-1 to TRBJ2-3; no definite D call. This CDR3 has 15 amino acids. V was pared by 4 bases and J by 2 bases, with 13 bases between. Germline V CDR1 and CDR2: MGHDK, SYGVNS. CDR3 coding DNA: TGTGCCAGCAGTGCCCAACAGACCGACACAGATACGCAGTATTTT. Translating it yields CASSAQQTDTDTQYF. Based on the CDR3 plus reference TRBV25-1 and TRBJ2-3, the full variable domain is EADIYQTPRYLVIGTGKKITLECSQTMGHDKMYWYQQDPGMELHLIHYSYGVNSTEKGDLSSESTVSRIRTEHFPLTLESARPSHTSQYLCASSAQQTDTDTQYFGPGTRLTVL.

This chain connects TRBV12-5 to TRBJ2-6; 7 bases are a match to TRBD1. With 4 bases clipped from V and 2 bases from J, the junction kept 8 bases outside the gene matches. The CDR3 length is 17 residues. From germline, CDR1 is LGHNT and CDR2 FRNRAP. The CDR3 DNA sequence: TGTGCTAGTGGTTCCACAGGGGTTAGGGCTGGGGCCAACGTCCTGACTTTC. Translation: CASGSTGVRAGANVLTF.

V and J are TRBV6-2 or TRBV6-3 and TRBJ2-3, with D perhaps matching TRBD2 (6 bases). Per germline, CDR1 MNHEY and CDR2 SVGEGT. There are 14 residues in the CDR3. V was clipped by 6 bases and J by 10 bases, with 20 bases between them. The CDR3 nucleotides are TGTGCCAGCAGCCTGGGTTCGATGCGGGACCCGCAGTATTTT. Amino acid sequence: CASSLGSMRDPQYF.

This clonotype has just one count. The CDR3 nucleotides read TGTGCCAGCAGCTTACGCGGGGACCCAGCGAATACGCAGTATTTT. Its translation: CASSLRGDPANTQYF. The chain joins TRBV7-8 to TRBJ2-3; a possible D gene is TRBD2 (6 bases). The CDR3 consists of 15 residues. The V end was cut by 2 bases, the J end by 7 bases, with 16 bases between. The V gene's germline CDR1 is SGHVS and CDR2 FQNEAQ.

The chain joins TRBV28 to TRBJ1-2, with D possibly TRBD1 on 5 matching bases. Deletions cut 5 bases from V and 5 bases from J, with 18 bases between. The CDR3 consists of 15 residues. Germline CDR1 is MDHEN and CDR2 is SYDVKM. CDR3 amino acids: CASSQIRDGWYGYTF. The CDR3 nucleotides are TGTGCCAGCAGTCAAATTCGGGACGGCTGGTATGGCTACACCTTC.

V gene TRBV2 combines with J gene TRBJ1-2; maybe TRBD1 (5 bases). Trimming took 3 bases from V and 4 from J, leaving 15 bases between them. From germline, CDR1 is SNHLY and CDR2 FYNNEI. This CDR3 is 15 amino acids long. The CDR3 DNA follows: TGTGCCAGCAGTGACCAGACAGCGGGGGTCTATGGCTACACCTTC. Protein sequence: CASSDQTAGVYGYTF. Complete variable domain (other parts from reference TRBV2 and TRBJ1-2): EPEVTQTPSHQVTQMGQEVILRCVPISNHLYFYWYRQILGQKVEFLVSFYNNEISEKSEIFDDQFSVERPDGSNFTLKIRSTKLEDSAMYFCASSDQTAGVYGYTFGSGTRLTVV.

This chain connects TRBV29-1 to TRBJ2-2; D unclear. Trimming removed 6 bases at V and 1 base at J, with 15 bases between. CDR1 SQVTM and CDR2 ANQGSEA come from the germline V gene. This CDR3 contains 15 residues. DNA for the CDR3: TGCAGCGTCGGCAGGCGCCTCCAGAACACCGGGGAGCTGTTTTTT. Residues: CSVGRRLQNTGELFF.

As to this clonotype: Relative to the germline gene, one junction end is altered; a read error may explain this. The V and J genes are TRBV18 and TRBJ1-2, with TRBD1 as a possible D gene (6 bases). Germline V CDR1 and CDR2: KGHSH, LQKENI. CDR3 size: 15 residues. CDR3 residues: CASPPRDKSNYGYTF. CDR3 bases: TGTGCCAGCCCACCAAGGGACAAGAGTAACTATGGCTACACCTTC.